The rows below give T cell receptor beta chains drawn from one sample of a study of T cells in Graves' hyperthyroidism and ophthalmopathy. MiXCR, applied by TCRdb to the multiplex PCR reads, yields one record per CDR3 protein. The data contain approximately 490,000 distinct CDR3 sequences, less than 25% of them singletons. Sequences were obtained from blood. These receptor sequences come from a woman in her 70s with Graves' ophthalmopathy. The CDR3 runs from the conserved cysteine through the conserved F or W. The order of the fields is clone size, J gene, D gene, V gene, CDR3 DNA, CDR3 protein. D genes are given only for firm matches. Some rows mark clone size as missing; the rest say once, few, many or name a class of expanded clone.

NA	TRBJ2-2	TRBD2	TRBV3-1	TGTGCCAGCAGCCAATCTGGGGGGGCCGGGGAGCTGTTTTTT	CASSQSGGAGELFF
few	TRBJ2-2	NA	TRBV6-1	TGTGCCAGCACGAGGGTGAAGAACACCGGGGAGCTGTTTTTT	CASTRVKNTGELFF
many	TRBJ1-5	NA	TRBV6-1	TGTGCCAGCAGTCCTGGCTTCGATCAGCCCCAGCATTTT	CASSPGFDQPQHF
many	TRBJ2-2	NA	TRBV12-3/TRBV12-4	TGTGCCAGCAGCCTTCAGACAGCGAACACCGGGGAGCTGTTTTTT	CASSLQTANTGELFF
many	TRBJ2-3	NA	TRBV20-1	TGCAGTGCTAGACAGGCTAGCACAGATACGCAGTATTTT	CSARQASTDTQYF
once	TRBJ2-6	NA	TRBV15	TGTGCCACCAGCAGAGATCTCGGGGCCTCTGGGGCCAACGTCCTGACTTTC	CATSRDLGASGANVLTF
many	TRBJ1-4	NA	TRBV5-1	TGCGCCAGCAGCTTGGGGGGAACTAACTTTGGTAATGAAAAACTGTTTTTT	CASSLGGTNFGNEKLFF
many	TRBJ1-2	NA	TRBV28	TGTGCCAGCATGGGAGGGGGAAACTATGGCTACACCTTC	CASMGGGNYGYTF
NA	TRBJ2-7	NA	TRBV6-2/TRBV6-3	TGTGCCAGCACCTCACCGAGGCGTTTCTACGAGCAGTACTTC	CASTSPRRFYEQYF
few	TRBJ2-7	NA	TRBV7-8	TGTGCCAGCAGCCCGTTATCGGGACCGACTAACTACGAGCAGTACTTC	CASSPLSGPTNYEQYF
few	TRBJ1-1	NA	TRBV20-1	TGCAGTGCTCTTGACCGGAACACTGAAGCTTTCTTT	CSALDRNTEAFF
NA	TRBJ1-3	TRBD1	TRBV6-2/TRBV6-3	TGTGCCAGCAGGCTGACAGGGAGCTCTGGAAACACCATATATTTT	CASRLTGSSGNTIYF
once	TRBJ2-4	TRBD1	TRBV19	TGTGCCAGTAGTAGACAGGGAACCAAAAACATTCAGTACTTC	CASSRQGTKNIQYF
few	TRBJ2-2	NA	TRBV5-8	TGTGCCAGCAGCGTGCAAAGTCTAATAGGGACCGGGGAGCTGTTTTTT	CASSVQSLIGTGELFF
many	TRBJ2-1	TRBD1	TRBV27	TGTGCCAGCAGTCGACAGGGCTATGAGCAGTTCTTC	CASSRQGYEQFF
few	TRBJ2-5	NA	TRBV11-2	TGTGCCAGCAGCTTCCTGGGCAGGGCGCAAGAGACCCAGTACTTC	CASSFLGRAQETQYF
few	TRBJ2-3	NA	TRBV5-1	TGCGCCAGCAGACTTAGCGGAGCCACAGATACGCAGTATTTT	CASRLSGATDTQYF
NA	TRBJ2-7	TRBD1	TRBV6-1	TGTGCCAGCAAGATTCTGGGACAGGGCTACGAGCAGTACTTC	CASKILGQGYEQYF
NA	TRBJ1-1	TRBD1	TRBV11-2	TGTGCCAGCAGCCAACCGACAGGGTGGTACACTGAAGCTTTCTTT	CASSQPTGWYTEAFF
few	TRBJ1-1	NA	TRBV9	TGTGCCAGCAGCGTAGAGGAGGGGACTGAAGCTTTCTTT	CASSVEEGTEAFF
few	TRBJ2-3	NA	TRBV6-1	TGTGCCAGCAGCTCACAGGGGGGGGGGTGGTACACAGATACGCAGTATTTT	CASSSQGGGWYTDTQYF
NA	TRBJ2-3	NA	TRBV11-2	TGTGCCAGCAGCTACAGGCCCGGCACAGATACGCAGTATTTT	CASSYRPGTDTQYF
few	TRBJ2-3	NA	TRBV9	TGTGCCAGCAGCGCGGACGGGACTAGCACAGATACGCAGTATTTT	CASSADGTSTDTQYF
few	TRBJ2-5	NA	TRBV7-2	TGTGCCAGCAGCTTAGTACAAGGTACCCAAGAGACCCAGTACTTC	CASSLVQGTQETQYF
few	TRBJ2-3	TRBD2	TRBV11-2	TGTGCCAGCAGCCCTTTTAGCGGGATTAACACAGATACGCAGTATTTT	CASSPFSGINTDTQYF
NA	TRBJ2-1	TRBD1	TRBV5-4	TGTGCCAGCAGCCCGGGACAGGGATTGGGGAATGAGCAGTTCTTC	CASSPGQGLGNEQFF
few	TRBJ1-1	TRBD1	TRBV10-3	TGTGCCATCGGACAGGGGGACACTGAAGCTTTCTTT	CAIGQGDTEAFF
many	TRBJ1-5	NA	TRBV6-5	TGTGCCAGCAGTTACTCGGGGGGCCCAGATCAGCCCCAGCATTTT	CASSYSGGPDQPQHF
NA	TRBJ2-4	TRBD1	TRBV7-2	TGTGCCAGCAGATTTACAGGGGAAAACATTCAGTACTTC	CASRFTGENIQYF
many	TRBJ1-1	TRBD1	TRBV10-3	TGTGCCGCGGGCCCGGACAGGGGTGGTTTTGACACTGAAGCTTTCTTT	CAAGPDRGGFDTEAFF
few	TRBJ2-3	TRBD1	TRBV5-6	TGTGCCAGCAGCCGATTGGACAGGGGCACAGATACGCAGTATTTT	CASSRLDRGTDTQYF
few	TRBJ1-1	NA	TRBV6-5	TGTGCCAGCAGTTACTCTCAGGGCTTGAACACTGAAGCTTTCTTT	CASSYSQGLNTEAFF
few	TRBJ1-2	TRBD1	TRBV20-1	TGCAGTGCTGCAGGGGGCTTGGGTGGGGGCTACACCTTC	CSAAGGLGGGYTF
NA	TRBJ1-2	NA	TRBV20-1	TGCAGTGTCCTTGCCAGGGACGGCTACACCTTC	CSVLARDGYTF
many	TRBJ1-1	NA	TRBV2	TGTGCCAGCATGGGGCGAGGGCACACTGAAGCTTTCTTT	CASMGRGHTEAFF
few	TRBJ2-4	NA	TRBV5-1	TGCGCCAGCAGCTTGGACGGCAGGGCGGTTGGCATTCAGTACTTC	CASSLDGRAVGIQYF
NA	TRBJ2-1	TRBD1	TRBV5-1	TGCGCCAGCAGCTTGGTCTTCCGGGACAGGGAGCAGTTCTTC	CASSLVFRDREQFF
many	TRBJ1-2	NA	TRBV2	TGTGCCAGCAGGAAGGACATTTCTAACTATGGCTACACCTTC	CASRKDISNYGYTF
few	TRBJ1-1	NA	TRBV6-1	TGTGCCAGCAGGTTGGGTGCGGGGACTGAAGCTTTCTTT	CASRLGAGTEAFF
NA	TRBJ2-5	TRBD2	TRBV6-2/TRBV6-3	TGTGCCAGCAGACCCCAAGCAACCCTGACTAGCCCGCGGGAGACCCAGTACTTC	CASRPQATLTSPRETQYF
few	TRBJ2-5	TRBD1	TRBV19	TGTGCCAGTAGTCAGTGGGGACAGGGGCAAGAGACCCAGTACTTC	CASSQWGQGQETQYF
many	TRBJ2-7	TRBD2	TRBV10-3	TGTGCCATCAGTGATAGGGCTAGCGGGATCTACGAGCAGTACTTC	CAISDRASGIYEQYF
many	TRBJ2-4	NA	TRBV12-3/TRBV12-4	TGTGCCAGCAGTTCTGTTGCCAAAAACATTCAGTACTTC	CASSSVAKNIQYF
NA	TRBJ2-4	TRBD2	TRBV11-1	TGTGCCAGCAGCCGCGGGGGACCGGGTTTAGCCAAAAACATTCAGTACTTC	CASSRGGPGLAKNIQYF
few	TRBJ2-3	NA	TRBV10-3	TGTGCCATCAGTGAGCGGGGATTTAGCACAGATACGCAGTATTTT	CAISERGFSTDTQYF
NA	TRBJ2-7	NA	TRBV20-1	TGCAGTGCTAGAGATGCCGGTTTATCCTACGAGCAGTACTTC	CSARDAGLSYEQYF
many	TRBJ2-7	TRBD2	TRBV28	TGTGCCAGCAGCCGAAGGACTAGCGGGAGGGCAAAGGAGCAGTACTTC	CASSRRTSGRAKEQYF
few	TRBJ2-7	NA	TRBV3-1	TGTGCCAGCAGCTTAAACCCGGGGTTATACGAGCAGTACTTC	CASSLNPGLYEQYF
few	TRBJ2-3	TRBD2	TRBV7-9	TGTGCCAGCAGCACGGGACTAGCGGGCCTTTCCACAGATACGCAGTATTTT	CASSTGLAGLSTDTQYF
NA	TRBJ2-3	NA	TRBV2	TGTGCCAGCAGTAAAGTGGGCGGGACTAGCACAGATACGCAGTATTTT	CASSKVGGTSTDTQYF
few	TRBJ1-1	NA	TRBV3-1	TGTGCCAGCAGCCAAGGATCGTCCACTGAAGCTTTCTTT	CASSQGSSTEAFF
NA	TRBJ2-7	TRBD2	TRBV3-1	TGTGCCAGCAGCCAAGGGATAGGGACTAGCGGTCTTGGGCAGTACTTC	CASSQGIGTSGLGQYF
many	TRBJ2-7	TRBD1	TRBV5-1	TGTGCTAGCAGCTTGGGGACAGGTGGTACCTACGAGCAGTACTTC	CASSLGTGGTYEQYF
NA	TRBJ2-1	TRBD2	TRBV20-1	TGCAGTGCCGACACGACTAGCGGCTACAATGAGCGGTTCTTC	CSADTTSGYNERFF
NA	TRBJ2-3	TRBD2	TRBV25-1	TGTGCCAGCAGTGTTGTAGGATGGGGGAGGGCCTTAGATACGCAGTATTTT	CASSVVGWGRALDTQYF
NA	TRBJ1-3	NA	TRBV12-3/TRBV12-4	TGTGCCAGCAGAACAGGACACTCTGGAAACACCATATATTTT	CASRTGHSGNTIYF
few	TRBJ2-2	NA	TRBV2	TGTGCCAGCAGACAATGGGGCGAGGGCGGGGAGCTGTTTTTT	CASRQWGEGGELFF
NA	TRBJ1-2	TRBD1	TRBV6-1	TGTGCCAGCAAAAAGGACAGGGGAGTTGGTGGCTACACCTTC	CASKKDRGVGGYTF
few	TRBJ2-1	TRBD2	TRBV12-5	TGTGCTAGTGGTCTAAGACTAGCGTCCAGCTCCTACAATGAGCAGTTCTTC	CASGLRLASSSYNEQFF
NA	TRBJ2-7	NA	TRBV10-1	TGCGCCAGCAGTGCCGGACAGACGTTGGAGCAGTACTTC	CASSAGQTLEQYF